The text below deals with one T cell receptor (beta chain). The CDR3 consists of 15 residues. V shed 5 bases, J shed 2 bases, and the junction held 6 bases outside the gene matches. Germline V gene data show CDR1 as MDHEN and CDR2 as SYDVKM. This record belongs to a study of T cell responses to AZD1222 COVID-19 vaccine. Profiled with immunoSEQ multiplex PCR; TCRdb holds only in-frame clones, not every one. The sample lists about 120,000 clones, just over 85% occurring once. The source is an adult in good health. Sequenced material: peripheral blood, taken on day 0 of AZD1222 vaccination. The chain uses TRBV28 and TRBJ2-7; 10 positions agree with TRBD1. This CDR3 is CASSRGTGEAYEQYF. The CDR3 DNA reads TGTGCCAGCAGTCGCGGGACAGGGGAGGCCTACGAGCAGTACTTC.